Shown below are 26 T cell receptor beta chains from a single sample sequenced in a study of T cell responses to AZD1222 COVID-19 vaccine. The method was immunoSEQ multiplex PCR; TCRdb's version includes in-frame clones alone and lacks a portion of them. The data contain under 150,000 clones, 92% of them singletons. The sample was peripheral blood, taken on day 0 of AZD1222 vaccination. The source is an adult in good health.

Turning to this clone: This specimen includes other DNA sequences encoding the same CDR3. V is TRBV5-6 and J is TRBJ2-6; D unclear. Trimming removed 2 bases at V and 1 base at J, with 7 bases between. The germline V gene encodes CDR1 SGHDT and CDR2 YYEEEE. The CDR3 runs to 15 residues. This CDR3 reads CASSFTGSGANVLTF. The CDR3 region has the DNA TGTGCCAGCAGCTTCACTGGGTCTGGGGCCAACGTCCTGACTTTC.

This chain connects TRBV3-1 (or the pseudogene TRBV3-2) to TRBJ2-7, with D perhaps matching TRBD1 or TRBD2 (5 bases each). The CDR3 is 13 residues long. Germline CDR1 is LGHDT and CDR2 is YNNKEL (reference sequence). The V end was cut by 2 bases, the J end by 4 bases, with 9 bases between. In DNA form, the CDR3 reads TGTGCCAGCAGCCAAAGGGGAGCGTACGAGCAGTACTTC. This sequence encodes CASSQRGAYEQYF.

The chain is built from TRBV28 and TRBJ2-2; D gene uncertain. This CDR3 has 13 residues. Germline CDR1 reads MDHEN; CDR2 reads SYDVKM. The V end was cut by 5 bases, the J end by 5 bases, with 9 bases between. The CDR3 sequence: CASSVRKTGELFF. The CDR3 region has the DNA TGTGCCAGCAGTGTTAGGAAAACCGGGGAGCTGTTTTTT.

This chain joins TRBV21-1 and TRBJ2-5; the D call in the table, TRBD2, was not verified against the DNA. TRBV21-1 is listed as a pseudogene. The CDR3 totals 18 residues. DNA for the CDR3: TGTGCCAGCAGCAAATGGATCAGACTAGCGGGGCACCAAGAGACCCAGTACTTC. Protein sequence: CASSKWIRLAGHQETQYF.

The J gene is TRBJ2-2, the V gene TRBV7-2; possible D gene TRBD1, 6 bases. The CDR3 extends over 16 amino acids. The V end lost 3 bases, the J end lost 0 bases, and 11 bases lay between the germline ends. CDR1 and CDR2 from the germline V gene are SGHTA and FQGNSA. CDR3 in amino acids: CASSFYTGTNTGELFF. DNA for the CDR3: TGTGCCAGCAGCTTTTATACAGGGACGAACACCGGGGAGCTGTTTTTT.

The chain uses TRBV7-2 and TRBJ2-2; D gene ambiguous. The CDR3 spans 13 residues. Trimming left V 3 bases short and J 4 bases short, with 6 bases between. Germline assignment: CDR1 SGHTA and CDR2 FQGNSA. Written as DNA, the CDR3 is TGTGCCAGCAGCTTCAGAATCACCGGGGAGCTGTTTTTT. Translation gives CASSFRITGELFF.

The V gene is TRBV19, the J gene TRBJ2-1; D is ambiguous. CDR1 LNHDA and CDR2 SQIVND come from the germline V gene (reference sequence). This CDR3 contains 13 residues. V shed 5 bases and J shed 1 base, with 6 bases lying between them. CDR3 region: CASSLGSYNEQFF. CDR3 nucleotides: TGTGCCAGTAGTTTGGGATCCTACAATGAGCAGTTCTTC.

The rearrangement links TRBV20-1 to TRBJ2-7, with no clear D. Trimming removed 5 bases from V and 3 bases from J, with 8 bases in between. Germline-derived CDR1 and CDR2 are DFQATT and SNEGSKA (reference sequence). The length of the CDR3 is 11 residues. The CDR3 coding sequence is TGCAGTGCTCCGGTGAACTACGAGCAGTACTTC. Amino acids: CSAPVNYEQYF.

The CDR3 sequence: CASRAGGFVETQYF. The CDR3 coding sequence is TGCGCCAGCAGGGCCGGGGGGTTTGTGGAGACCCAGTACTTC. The chain recombines TRBV5-1 with TRBJ2-5; 7 positions agree with TRBD2. Germline CDR1 and CDR2: SGHRS and YFSETQ. Unmatched junction bases numbered 9, after V lost 5 bases and J lost 5 bases. The CDR3 runs 14 residues.

This rearrangement joins TRBV7-9 to TRBJ2-1; 11 bases fit TRBD2. Trimming removed 5 bases from V and 6 bases from J; junction bases left unmatched: 12. Germline V gives CDR1 SEHNR, CDR2 FQNEAQ (reference sequence). The CDR3 sequence is 17 residues long. In DNA, the CDR3 is TGTGCCAGCAGCGGGCGAACACTAGCGGGAGCCATCAATGAGCAGTTCTTC. Translating gives CASSGRTLAGAINEQFF.

The chain links TRBV6-5 to TRBJ1-3; D is uncertain. The V gene's germline CDR1 is MNHEY and CDR2 SVGAGI. Between the trimmed V and J ends, which lost 0 bases and 0 bases, there was a span of 6 bases. CDR3 length: 15 residues. The chain's CDR3 is CASSYSHSSGNTIYF. The DNA of the CDR3 is TGTGCCAGCAGTTACTCGCACAGCTCTGGAAACACCATATATTTT.

This rearrangement joins TRBV24-1 to TRBJ2-1, with D maybe TRBD2 (5 bases). Between the trimmed V and J ends, which lost 4 bases and 8 bases, there was a span of 17 bases. There are 15 residues in the CDR3. The V gene's germline CDR1 is KGHDR and CDR2 SFDVKD. CDR3 region: CATSDQRTGPYEQFF. In nucleotides, the CDR3 is TGTGCCACCAGTGACCAAAGGACTGGGCCATATGAGCAGTTCTTC.

This chain links TRBV12-5 with TRBJ1-1; D possibly corresponds to TRBD1 (5 bases). V was trimmed by 0 bases and J by 4 bases, leaving 15 bases between them. The CDR3 is 16 residues long. The germline V gene has CDR1 LGHNT and CDR2 FRNRAP. The DNA for the CDR3 is TGTGCTAGTGGTTTGGTACTGGGAGGAGGGGTCACTGAAGCTTTCTTT. Translated: CASGLVLGGGVTEAFF.

The rearrangement links TRBV19 to TRBJ2-6; the D call may be TRBD1 or TRBD2 (5 bases each). The V gene lost 1 base and the J gene lost 0 bases, with 10 bases spanning the gap. The germline V gene has CDR1 LNHDA and CDR2 SQIVND (reference sequence). The CDR3 is made up of 17 amino acids. The CDR3: CASSIVAGSSGANVLTF. DNA of the CDR3: TGTGCCAGTAGTATAGTAGCAGGGAGCTCTGGGGCCAACGTCCTGACTTTC.

This clone was counted only a few times. The V and J genes are TRBV2 and TRBJ1-4; TRBD1 matches at 7 bases. Germline V CDR1 and CDR2: SNHLY, FYNNEI. CDR3 length equals 18 residues. The V segment lost 4 bases and the J segment 3 bases; nucleotides outside the gene matches: 14. The CDR3 reads CASSAPQGEVAANEKLFF. The CDR3 DNA sequence: TGTGCCAGCAGTGCCCCGCAGGGGGAGGTCGCAGCTAATGAAAAACTGTTTTTT.

The chain employs TRBV7-9 and TRBJ2-5; no reliable D call. The CDR3 is made up of 13 amino acids. Trimming left V 3 bases short and J 2 bases short, with 7 bases between. Germline CDR1 reads SEHNR; CDR2 reads FQNEAQ (reference sequence). The CDR3: CASSFSVQETQYF. DNA for the CDR3: TGTGCCAGCAGCTTTTCGGTACAAGAGACCCAGTACTTC. Filled out from reference TRBV7-9 and TRBJ2-5, the complete variable domain reads DTGVSQNPRHKITKRGQNVTFRCDPISEHNRLYWYRQTLGQGPEFLTYFQNEAQLEKSRLLSDRFSAERPKGSFSTLEIQRTEQGDSAMYLCASSFSVQETQYFGPGTRLLVL.

J is TRBJ1-5 and V is TRBV10-3, with D hard to call. Germline CDR1 reads ENHRY; CDR2 reads SYGVKD. This CDR3 has 15 amino acids. Trimming stripped 3 bases from V and 7 bases from J, with 16 bases between. The CDR3 protein is CAISEGIGLGQPQHF. CDR3 sequence (DNA): TGTGCCATCAGTGAAGGAATAGGGTTGGGCCAGCCCCAGCATTTT.

The chain recombines TRBV6-5 with TRBJ1-4, with 7 bases that match TRBD1. This CDR3 comprises 15 residues. V dropped 8 bases and J dropped 4; count of bases not matched to a gene: 10. Germline V CDR1 and CDR2: MNHEY, SVGAGI. The CDR3 is CASDNTGDFNEKLFF. Written as DNA, the CDR3 is TGTGCCAGCGATAACACAGGGGATTTTAATGAAAAACTGTTTTTT.

CDR3 region: CASSPGLAQAYNEQFF. For the CDR3, the DNA is TGTGCCAGCTCACCCGGACTAGCGCAGGCCTACAATGAGCAGTTCTTC. This chain links TRBV18 with TRBJ2-1; 9 bases line up with TRBD2. The CDR3 loop spans 16 amino acids. Unmatched junction bases numbered 5, after V lost 3 bases and J lost 2 bases. The V gene's germline CDR1 is KGHSH and CDR2 LQKENI.

J is TRBJ1-3 and V is TRBV27; 8 nucleotides line up with TRBD1. Looked up from germline, CDR1 is MNHEY and CDR2 is SMNVEV (reference sequence). The CDR3 loop spans 19 amino acids. V trimming: 2 bases; J trimming: 4 bases; junction bases outside the gene matches: 16. CDR3 sequence: CASSLLAPFTGGEGNTIYF. As DNA, the CDR3 is TGTGCCAGCAGTTTACTAGCCCCCTTTACAGGGGGAGAAGGAAACACCATATATTTT.

The chain carries TRBV5-6 and TRBJ1-2, with D unclear. V lost 0 bases to trimming and J lost 2 bases, with 8 bases between them. Germline V CDR1 and CDR2: SGHDT, YYEEEE. This CDR3 has 14 amino acids. CDR3 protein: CASSLGSANYGYTF. CDR3 nucleotides: TGTGCCAGCAGCTTGGGGTCAGCCAACTATGGCTACACCTTC.

This chain uses TRBV18 with TRBJ2-5; D perhaps matches TRBD2 (6 bases). With 4 bases removed from V and 5 bases from J, the gap between germline ends came to 17 bases. CDR1 and CDR2 from the germline V gene are KGHSH and LQKENI. The CDR3 runs to 15 residues. In DNA, the CDR3 is TGTGCCAGCTCACAGTCCACCGCCCGGGGGGAGACCCAGTACTTC. Protein: CASSQSTARGETQYF.

The chain combines TRBV19 with TRBJ2-6; maybe TRBD2 (5 bases). The V end lost 8 bases, the J end lost 0 bases, and 14 bases lay between the germline ends. The germline V gene has CDR1 LNHDA and CDR2 SQIVND (reference sequence). The CDR3 is made up of 16 amino acids. CDR3 nucleotides: TGTGCCAGTGGCCGGGGAAAAAACTCTGGGGCCAACGTCCTGACTTTC. This codes for CASGRGKNSGANVLTF.

The rearrangement uses TRBV6-1 and TRBJ2-7; the D gene is possibly TRBD1 (6 bases). Germline loops: CDR1 MNHNS, CDR2 SASEGT. The CDR3 has 12 residues. Trimming pared 6 bases from V and 5 bases from J, leaving 11 bases between. The CDR3 reads CASSYGQNEQYF. As DNA, the CDR3 is TGTGCCAGCAGCTACGGACAGAACGAGCAGTACTTC.

This rearrangement joins TRBV5-6 to TRBJ1-5, with D possibly matching TRBD1 (5 bases). Germline values: CDR1 SGHDT, CDR2 YYEEEE. Between the trimmed V and J ends, which lost 1 base and 5 bases, there was a span of 13 bases. The CDR3 is 15 amino acids. As DNA, the CDR3 is TGTGCCAGCAGCTTGTTCGGAGGGGCTTATCAGCCCCAGCATTTT. It translates to CASSLFGGAYQPQHF. The entire variable domain, with the rest obtained from reference TRBV5-6 and TRBJ1-5, is as follows: DAGVTQSPTHLIKTRGQQVTLRCSPKSGHDTVSWYQQALGQGPQFIFQYYEEEERQRGNFPDRFSGHQFPNYSSELNVNALLLGDSALYLCASSLFGGAYQPQHFGDGTRLSIL.

This clone was recorded only once. The J gene is TRBJ1-2, the V gene TRBV7-9, with a possible D match to TRBD1 (5 bases). The V gene lost 4 bases and the J gene lost 0 bases, with 12 bases spanning the gap. CDR1 SEHNR and CDR2 FQNEAQ come from the germline V gene (reference sequence). This CDR3 spans 15 amino acids. CDR3 nucleotide sequence: TGTGCCAGCAGCTACCCGGGGGGAACTAACTATGGCTACACCTTC. Protein product: CASSYPGGTNYGYTF.